The present TCR beta chain was sequenced within a study of cytomegalovirus exposure and HLA in healthy donors. Study findings and constraints: First-cohort TCR clusters were later found to tend to co-occur in the 120 validation repertoires.

The CDR3 is 16 residues long. Germline CDR1 MNHNS, CDR2 SASEGT. V was shortened by 0 bases and J by 3 bases, with 12 bases between the two germline ends. Details on this clone: What it binds is unknown.

Produced via immunoSEQ multiplex PCR; TCRdb's table is partial and in-frame only. The sample has about 130,000 clones; approximately 95% are singletons. The sequence derives from a man aged 18 to 30 in good health and CMV-seronegative. The chain recombines TRBV6-1 with TRBJ2-1; D is uncertain. The specimen was PBMCs. The CDR3 protein is CASSEALAEIYNEQFF. The CDR3 bases are TGTGCCAGCAGTGAAGCGCTGGCGGAGATCTACAATGAGCAGTTCTTC.